These 13 T cell receptor beta chains came from one sample sequenced in a study of metastatic and nonmetastatic thyroid tumors. Thyroid surgery was preceded by no treatment in any patient. Using MiXCR, TCRdb re-called clones from the PCR reads. Among about 45,000 clones listed, about 4% were seen once. The sample taken for sequencing was blood. These receptors were collected from a female donor with papillary thyroid cancer or a benign thyroid nodule (not recorded which). Some clones in this sample may be carry-over from other donors' samples.

In its sample, this clone was seen many times. The J gene is TRBJ2-5, the V gene TRBV5-1; 7 bases are shared with TRBD2. This CDR3 contains 15 residues. Germline lookup yields CDR1 SGHRS and CDR2 YFSETQ. J lost 2 bases, V lost 4 bases, and 8 bases had no gene match. Written as DNA, the CDR3 is TGCGCCAGCAGCCCCCCTAGCGGACCACAAGAGACCCAGTACTTC. The encoded protein is CASSPPSGPQETQYF. The complete variable domain, with remaining parts taken from reference TRBV5-1 and TRBJ2-5, reads KAGVTQTPRYLIKTRGQQVTLSCSPISGHRSVSWYQQTPGQGLQFLFEYFSETQRNKGNFPGRFSGRQFSNSRSEMNVSTLELGDSALYLCASSPPSGPQETQYFGPGTRLLVL.

Only a few counts were recorded for this clone. The J gene is TRBJ2-1, the V gene TRBV27; maybe TRBD2 (8 bases). Germline assignment: CDR1 MNHEY and CDR2 SMNVEV (reference sequence). V lost 1 base and J lost 6, with 25 bases in between. CDR3 size: 19 residues. In nucleotides, the CDR3 is TGTGCCAGCAGTTTATTCAGGGGGTTGAGCGGGAGTGGGCTCAATGAGCAGTTCTTC. Translation gives CASSLFRGLSGSGLNEQFF.

This clone was observed a handful of times. The chain combines TRBV12-3 or TRBV12-4 with TRBJ1-2, with 9 nucleotides matching TRBD1. V shed 3 bases and J 7 bases; nucleotides not matched to a gene: 6. This CDR3 is 14 amino acids long. The CDR3, as DNA: TGTGCCAGCAGTTTGGGCGGGACAGGGTTTGGCTACACCTTC. Protein: CASSLGGTGFGYTF.

Many counts were recorded for this clone. The chain combines TRBV10-3 with TRBJ2-2; D remains ambiguous. From germline, CDR1 is ENHRY and CDR2 SYGVKD. The length of the CDR3 is 12 residues. V lost 6 bases and J lost 6, with 8 bases in between. For the CDR3, the DNA is TGTGCCATCAGCTCCCCGTCCGGGGAGCTGTTTTTT. This translates into CAISSPSGELFF.

This clone was seen more than once but under ten times. J is TRBJ1-2 and V is TRBV30, with D possibly being TRBD1 (5 bases). V lost 1 base to trimming and J lost 4 bases, with 7 bases between them. The V gene's germline CDR1 is GTSNPN and CDR2 SVGIG (reference sequence). The CDR3 has 12 residues. For the CDR3, the DNA is TGTGCCTGGAGTGGGGGGGGCTATGGCTACACCTTC. Protein product: CAWSGGGYGYTF.

This clone was counted many times. A much larger clone is a single base away; this may be a read error. CDR3 bases: TGTGCCAGCAGTGAACGAGGAGGGGGCTGCACCTTC. The encoded protein is CASSERGGGCTF. The V gene is TRBV2, the J gene TRBJ1-2; 7 positions match TRBD1. The CDR3 is 12 amino acids. CDR1 is SNHLY, CDR2 FYNNEI, per germline.

This clone was recorded at least ten times. The chain carries TRBV24-1 and TRBJ1-1; D is undetermined. Trimming took 5 bases from V and 1 from J, leaving 10 bases between them. The CDR3 consists of 14 residues. Germline V gives CDR1 KGHDR, CDR2 SFDVKD. CDR3 in DNA: TGTGCCACCAGTGCACCGGGGAGGAACACTGAAGCTTTCTTT. Protein sequence: CATSAPGRNTEAFF.

This clone was found many times. The rearrangement links TRBV12-3 or TRBV12-4 to TRBJ2-2; D may be TRBD2 (6 bases). CDR3 size: 15 residues. Deletions cut 6 bases from V and 2 bases from J, with 13 bases between. CDR3 residues: CASSPFSGNTGELFF. The CDR3 nucleotides read TGTGCCAGCAGCCCCTTTAGCGGAAACACCGGGGAGCTGTTTTTT.

As to this clone: A read error may account for a junction end that differs from germline. This rearrangement joins TRBV12-3 or TRBV12-4 to TRBJ2-2; D may match TRBD1 or TRBD2 (5 bases each). The CDR3 sequence is 17 residues long. CDR3 bases: TGTGCCACTCAAACTCAGGGACCCCCCGCGGACACCGGGGAGCTTTTTTTT. Amino acids: CATQTQGPPADTGELFF.

This clone was counted at least ten times. The J gene is TRBJ2-2, the V gene TRBV20-1; D might be TRBD1 (6 bases). V was pared by 3 bases and J by 5 bases, with 22 bases between. Looked up from germline, CDR1 is DFQATT and CDR2 is SNEGSKA (reference sequence). This CDR3 contains 17 residues. CDR3 residues: CSASPRTVSIGTGELFF. CDR3 bases: TGCAGTGCTAGCCCGAGGACAGTCTCCATTGGAACCGGGGAGCTGTTTTTT.

This clone was counted at least ten times. The chain carries TRBV27 and TRBJ1-1; D not resolved. Looked up from germline, CDR1 is MNHEY and CDR2 is SMNVEV (reference sequence). The V end was cut by 1 base, the J end by 0 bases, with 9 bases between. CDR3 size: 15 residues. CDR3 in DNA: TGTGCCAGCAGTTTATTGTCCCCAGTGAACACTGAAGCTTTCTTT. It is translated as CASSLLSPVNTEAFF.

This clone was seen only a few times. A clone one base away is much larger, so this may be a read error. The chain employs TRBV27 and TRBJ1-2; 8 bases match TRBD1. The trim removed 5 bases at V and 12 bases at J, leaving 17 bases unmatched. CDR3 length: 15 amino acids. Per germline, CDR1 MNHEY and CDR2 SMNVEV (reference sequence). In DNA, the CDR3 is TGTGCCAGCAGTACGGACAGGGAGGGATTGAGGTGCCACACCTTC. Translation: CASSTDREGLRCHTF.

This clone has ten or more counts. The same CDR3 is also encoded by other DNA sequences in this sample. The chain links TRBV7-2 to TRBJ2-5, with D perhaps TRBD2 (7 bases). CDR3 length equals 16 residues. Between the trimmed V and J ends, which lost 1 base and 1 base, there was a span of 13 bases. Germline lookup yields CDR1 SGHTA and CDR2 FQGNSA. DNA for the CDR3: TGTGCCAGCAGCTTAGGGAGGGGGGGGCTCCAAGAGACCCAGTACTTC. Translated, it gives CASSLGRGGLQETQYF.